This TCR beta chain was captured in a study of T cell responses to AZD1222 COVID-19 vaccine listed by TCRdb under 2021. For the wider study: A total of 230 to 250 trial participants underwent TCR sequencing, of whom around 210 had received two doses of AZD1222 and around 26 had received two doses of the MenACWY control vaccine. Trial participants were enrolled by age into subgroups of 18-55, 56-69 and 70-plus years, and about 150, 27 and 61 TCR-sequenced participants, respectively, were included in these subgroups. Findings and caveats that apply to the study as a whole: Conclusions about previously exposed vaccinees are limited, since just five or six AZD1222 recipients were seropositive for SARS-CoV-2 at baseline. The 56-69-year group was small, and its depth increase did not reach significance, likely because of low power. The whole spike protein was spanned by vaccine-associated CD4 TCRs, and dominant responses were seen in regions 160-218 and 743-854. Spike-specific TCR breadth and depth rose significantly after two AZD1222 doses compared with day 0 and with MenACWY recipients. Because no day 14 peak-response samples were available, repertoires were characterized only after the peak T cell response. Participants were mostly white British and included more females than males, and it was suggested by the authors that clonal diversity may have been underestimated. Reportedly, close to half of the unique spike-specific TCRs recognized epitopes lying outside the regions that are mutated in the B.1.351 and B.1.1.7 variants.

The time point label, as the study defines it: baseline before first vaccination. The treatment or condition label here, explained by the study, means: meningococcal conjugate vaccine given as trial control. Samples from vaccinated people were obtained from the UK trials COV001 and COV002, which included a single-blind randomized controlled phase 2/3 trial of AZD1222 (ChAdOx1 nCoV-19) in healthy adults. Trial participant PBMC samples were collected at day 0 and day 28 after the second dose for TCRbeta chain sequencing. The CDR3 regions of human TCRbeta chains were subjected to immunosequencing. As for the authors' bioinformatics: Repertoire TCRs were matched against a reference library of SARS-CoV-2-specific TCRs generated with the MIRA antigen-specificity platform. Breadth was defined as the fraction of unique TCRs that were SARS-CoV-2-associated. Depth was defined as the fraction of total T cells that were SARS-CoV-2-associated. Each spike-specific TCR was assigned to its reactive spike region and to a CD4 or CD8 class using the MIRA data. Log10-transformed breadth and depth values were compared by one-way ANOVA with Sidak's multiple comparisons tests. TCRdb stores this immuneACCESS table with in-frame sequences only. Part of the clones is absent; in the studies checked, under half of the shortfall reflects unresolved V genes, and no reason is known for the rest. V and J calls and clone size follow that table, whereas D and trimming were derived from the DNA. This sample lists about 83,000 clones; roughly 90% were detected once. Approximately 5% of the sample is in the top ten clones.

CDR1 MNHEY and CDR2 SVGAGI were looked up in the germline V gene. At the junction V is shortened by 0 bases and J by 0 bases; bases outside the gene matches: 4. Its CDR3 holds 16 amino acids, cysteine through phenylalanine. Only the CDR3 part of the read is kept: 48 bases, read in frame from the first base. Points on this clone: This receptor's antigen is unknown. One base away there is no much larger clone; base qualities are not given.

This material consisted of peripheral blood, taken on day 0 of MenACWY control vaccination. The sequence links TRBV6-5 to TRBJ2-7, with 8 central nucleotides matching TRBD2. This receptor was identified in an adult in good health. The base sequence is TGTGCCAGCAGTTACTCCCTAACTAGCGGCTCCTACGAGCAGTACTTC. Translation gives CASSYSLTSGSYEQYF.